This T cell receptor beta chain comes out of a study of CD8 T cells in Susac syndrome. Study-level information: There were Susac syndrome patients who were therapy-naive at blood draw, others on corticosteroids, and others on intravenous immunoglobulin alone. Findings and caveats of the study: The CD4+ T cell repertoire of patients with Susac syndrome showed no detectable clonal expansion.

Negative isolation was applied to CD8+ and CD4+ T cells, and FACS enrichment was applied to TEMRA cells. Remarks on this clonotype: What it recognizes is unknown.

From germline, CDR1 is SQVTM and CDR2 ANQGSEA. With V trimmed by 5 bases and J by 6 bases, 4 bases remained unmatched. This CDR3 is 13 amino acids long. The authors reverse transcribed 0.5 to 1 ug RNA with random hexamers. TCRdb processed the immunoSEQ multiplex PCR reads anew with MiXCR; each CDR3 protein has one entry. Among around 170,000 distinct CDR3 sequences listed, approximately 95% were seen once. The source is a human donor with Susac syndrome. The genes are TRBV29-1 and TRBJ2-2, with 9 positions matching TRBD1. Sequences were obtained from CD4+ T cells from PBMCs. This CDR3 reads CSVQQGAAGELFF. The DNA of the CDR3 is TGCAGCGTTCAACAGGGGGCTGCCGGGGAGCTGTTTTTT.